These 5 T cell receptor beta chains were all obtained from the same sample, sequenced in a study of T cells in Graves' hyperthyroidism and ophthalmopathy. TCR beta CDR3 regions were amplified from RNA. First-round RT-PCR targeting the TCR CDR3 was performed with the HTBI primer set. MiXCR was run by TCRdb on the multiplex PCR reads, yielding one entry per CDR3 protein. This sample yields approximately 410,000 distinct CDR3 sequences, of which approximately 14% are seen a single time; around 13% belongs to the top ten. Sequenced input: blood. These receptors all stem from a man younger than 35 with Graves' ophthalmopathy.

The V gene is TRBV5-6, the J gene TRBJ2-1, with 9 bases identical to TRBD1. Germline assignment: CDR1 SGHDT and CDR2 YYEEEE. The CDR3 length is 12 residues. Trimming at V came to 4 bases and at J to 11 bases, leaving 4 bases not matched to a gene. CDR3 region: CASSMGQGKQFF. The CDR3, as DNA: TGTGCCAGCAGCATGGGACAGGGCAAGCAGTTCTTC. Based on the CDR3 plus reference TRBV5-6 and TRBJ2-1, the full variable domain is DAGVTQSPTHLIKTRGQQVTLRCSPKSGHDTVSWYQQALGQGPQFIFQYYEEEERQRGNFPDRFSGHQFPNYSSELNVNALLLGDSALYLCASSMGQGKQFFGPGTRLTVL.

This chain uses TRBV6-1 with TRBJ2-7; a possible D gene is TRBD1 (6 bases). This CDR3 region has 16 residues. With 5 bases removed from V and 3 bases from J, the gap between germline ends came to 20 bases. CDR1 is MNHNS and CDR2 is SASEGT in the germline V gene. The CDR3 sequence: CASSPSRDISLYEQYF. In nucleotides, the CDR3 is TGTGCCAGCAGTCCCTCCCGGGACATTTCCCTCTACGAGCAGTACTTC.

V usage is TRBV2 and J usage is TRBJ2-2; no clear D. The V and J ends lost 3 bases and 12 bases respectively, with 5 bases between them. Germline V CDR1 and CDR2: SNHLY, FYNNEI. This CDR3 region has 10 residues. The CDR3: CASSDSKLFF. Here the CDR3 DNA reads TGTGCCAGCAGTGACAGTAAGCTGTTTTTT.

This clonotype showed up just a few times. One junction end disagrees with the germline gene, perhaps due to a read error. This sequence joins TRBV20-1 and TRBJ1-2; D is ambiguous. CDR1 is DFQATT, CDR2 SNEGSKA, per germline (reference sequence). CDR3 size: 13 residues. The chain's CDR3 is CSTREGYFEGYTF. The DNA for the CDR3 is TGCAGTACTAGAGAAGGTTACTTCGAGGGCTACACCTTC.

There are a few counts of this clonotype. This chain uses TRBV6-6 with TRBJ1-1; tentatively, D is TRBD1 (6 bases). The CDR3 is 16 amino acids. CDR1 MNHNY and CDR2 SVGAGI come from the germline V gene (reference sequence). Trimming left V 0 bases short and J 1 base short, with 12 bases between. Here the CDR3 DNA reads TGTGCCAGCAGTTACTCGTCAGGGGTTGGGAACACTGAAGCTTTCTTT. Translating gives CASSYSSGVGNTEAFF.